This is a list of T cell receptor beta chains from one sample in a study of blood T cell repertoires in COVID-19. Sequenced by immunoSEQ multiplex PCR; TCRdb stores in-frame clones only, minus some. This sample has roughly 100,000 clones, with 87% found just once. Sequencing used peripheral blood. Receptors were obtained from a man in his forties or fifties with active COVID-19. CDR3s include the opening cysteine and the closing phenylalanine or tryptophan. The D gene is left open where the match is weak. Size is stated for part of the rows, as once, few or many counts, or as a class when the clone is expanded.

J gene: TRBJ2-3
D gene: TRBD2
V gene: TRBV11-3
clone size: .
CDR3 protein: CASSLGVKRGDTQYF
CDR3 DNA: TGTGCCAGCAGCTTAGGGGTTAAGCGGGGGGATACGCAGTATTTT

J gene: TRBJ2-1
D gene: .
V gene: TRBV20-1
clone size: .
CDR3 protein: CSASSGGEQFF
CDR3 DNA: TGCAGTGCATCCTCGGGGGGCGAGCAGTTCTTC

J gene: TRBJ2-7
D gene: TRBD2
V gene: TRBV6-5
clone size: .
CDR3 protein: CASSPFGGGPYEQYF
CDR3 DNA: TGTGCCAGCAGTCCGTTCGGGGGAGGGCCCTACGAGCAGTACTTC

J gene: TRBJ2-6
D gene: .
V gene: TRBV6-5
clone size: .
CDR3 protein: CASRPRLSGANVLTF
CDR3 DNA: TGTGCCAGCAGACCCAGGCTCTCTGGGGCCAACGTCCTGACTTTC

J gene: TRBJ2-4
D gene: TRBD1
V gene: TRBV2
clone size: .
CDR3 protein: CATRDRVTKNIQYF
CDR3 DNA: TGTGCCACCCGGGACAGGGTGACCAAAAACATTCAGTACTTC

J gene: TRBJ1-5
D gene: .
V gene: TRBV11-2
clone size: .
CDR3 protein: CASSLGTDSNQPQHF
CDR3 DNA: TGTGCCAGCAGCTTAGGCACAGACAGCAATCAGCCCCAGCATTTT

J gene: TRBJ2-7
D gene: TRBD2
V gene: TRBV7-8
clone size: .
CDR3 protein: CASSPLKASGTYEQYF
CDR3 DNA: TGTGCCAGCAGCCCCCTAAAGGCTAGCGGAACCTACGAGCAGTACTTC

J gene: TRBJ1-3
D gene: TRBD1
V gene: TRBV7-6
clone size: few
CDR3 protein: CASSLGTGSGNTIYF
CDR3 DNA: TGTGCCAGCAGCTTAGGGACAGGGTCTGGAAACACCATATATTTT

J gene: TRBJ2-5
D gene: .
V gene: TRBV12-5
clone size: .
CDR3 protein: CASGLGAGETQYF
CDR3 DNA: TGTGCTAGTGGTTTAGGGGCTGGAGAGACCCAGTACTTC

J gene: TRBJ1-2
D gene: .
V gene: TRBV7-2
clone size: .
CDR3 protein: CASSPGLNYGYTF
CDR3 DNA: TGTGCCAGCAGTCCGGGACTGAACTATGGCTACACCTTC

J gene: TRBJ1-2
D gene: TRBD1
V gene: TRBV18
clone size: .
CDR3 protein: CASSPPGTVSYGYTF
CDR3 DNA: TGTGCCAGCTCTCCACCAGGGACAGTTAGCTATGGCTACACCTTC

J gene: TRBJ1-6
D gene: .
V gene: TRBV18
clone size: .
CDR3 protein: CASSPSRVENSPLHF
CDR3 DNA: TGTGCCAGCTCCCCGAGCAGGGTAGAGAATTCACCCCTCCACTTT

J gene: TRBJ2-1
D gene: .
V gene: TRBV7-2
clone size: .
CDR3 protein: CASSLAAASSYNEQFF
CDR3 DNA: TGTGCCAGCAGCTTAGCAGCGGCCTCCTCCTACAATGAGCAGTTCTTC

J gene: TRBJ1-1
D gene: .
V gene: TRBV19
clone size: .
CDR3 protein: CATSPPSNTEAFF
CDR3 DNA: TGTGCCACCTCCCCCCCCTCGAACACTGAAGCTTTCTTT

J gene: TRBJ2-3
D gene: TRBD2
V gene: TRBV7-6
clone size: .
CDR3 protein: CASSWTSGQSTDTQYF
CDR3 DNA: TGTGCCAGCAGCTGGACTAGCGGGCAGAGCACAGATACGCAGTATTTT

J gene: TRBJ2-3
D gene: TRBD1
V gene: TRBV5-1
clone size: .
CDR3 protein: CASSPDRGRADTQYF
CDR3 DNA: TGCGCCAGCAGCCCGGACAGGGGGCGAGCGGATACGCAGTATTTT

J gene: TRBJ1-1
D gene: .
V gene: TRBV6-6
clone size: .
CDR3 protein: CACCRRNTEAFF
CDR3 DNA: TGTGCCTGTTGTCGCAGGAACACTGAAGCTTTCTTT

J gene: TRBJ2-2
D gene: TRBD1
V gene: TRBV2
clone size: .
CDR3 protein: CASRVGQGPGELFF
CDR3 DNA: TGTGCCAGCCGGGTCGGACAGGGGCCCGGGGAGCTGTTTTTT

J gene: TRBJ2-2
D gene: TRBD2
V gene: TRBV6-1
clone size: .
CDR3 protein: CASSATGLAANTGELFF
CDR3 DNA: TGTGCCAGCAGTGCAACGGGACTAGCGGCCAACACCGGGGAGCTGTTTTTT

J gene: TRBJ1-3
D gene: .
V gene: TRBV21-1
clone size: few
CDR3 protein: CASSTDTGLRGNTIYF
CDR3 DNA: TGTGCCAGCAGCACCGACACAGGGCTAAGGGGAAACACCATATATTTT

J gene: TRBJ1-2
D gene: .
V gene: TRBV6-1
clone size: .
CDR3 protein: CASSESRVGYTF
CDR3 DNA: TGTGCCAGCAGTGAAAGCAGGGTTGGCTACACCTTC

J gene: TRBJ1-3
D gene: TRBD1
V gene: TRBV2
clone size: .
CDR3 protein: CAATGVGNTIYF
CDR3 DNA: TGTGCCGCAACAGGGGTCGGAAACACCATATATTTT

J gene: TRBJ2-7
D gene: TRBD2
V gene: TRBV6-6
clone size: .
CDR3 protein: CASSRPTSGGARYEQYF
CDR3 DNA: TGTGCCAGCAGTCGACCTACTAGCGGGGGGGCTAGATACGAGCAGTACTTC

J gene: TRBJ2-1
D gene: TRBD2
V gene: TRBV19
clone size: .
CDR3 protein: CASSLLPGTSRREQFF
CDR3 DNA: TGTGCCAGTAGTTTATTACCCGGGACTAGTCGTCGTGAGCAGTTCTTC

J gene: TRBJ2-3
D gene: .
V gene: TRBV7-7
clone size: .
CDR3 protein: CASSLGGSVDTQYF
CDR3 DNA: TGTGCCAGCAGCTTAGGGGGCTCGGTAGATACGCAGTATTTT

J gene: TRBJ2-5
D gene: TRBD2
V gene: TRBV5-4
clone size: .
CDR3 protein: CASSLELAGGYQETQYF
CDR3 DNA: TGTGCCAGCAGCTTGGAACTAGCGGGGGGGTACCAAGAGACCCAGTACTTC

J gene: TRBJ2-1
D gene: TRBD2
V gene: TRBV2
clone size: .
CDR3 protein: CASSGQRGGNEQFF
CDR3 DNA: TGTGCCAGCAGTGGGCAGCGGGGGGGCAATGAGCAGTTCTTC

J gene: TRBJ2-3
D gene: .
V gene: TRBV5-7
clone size: .
CDR3 protein: CASSPRGSTDTQYF
CDR3 DNA: TGTGCCAGCAGCCCAAGGGGCAGCACAGATACGCAGTATTTT

J gene: TRBJ2-1
D gene: TRBD2
V gene: TRBV19
clone size: .
CDR3 protein: CASAQLANNEQFF
CDR3 DNA: TGTGCCAGTGCTCAACTAGCGAACAATGAGCAGTTCTTC

J gene: TRBJ1-4
D gene: TRBD1
V gene: TRBV10-1
clone size: .
CDR3 protein: CARNWTGTTTNEKLFF
CDR3 DNA: TGCGCCAGGAATTGGACAGGTACCACAACTAATGAAAAACTGTTTTTT

J gene: TRBJ2-3
D gene: TRBD2
V gene: TRBV9
clone size: .
CDR3 protein: CASSPIAGRTDTQYF
CDR3 DNA: TGTGCCAGCAGCCCGATAGCGGGGAGGACAGATACGCAGTATTTT

J gene: TRBJ1-1
D gene: .
V gene: TRBV30
clone size: .
CDR3 protein: CAWTRGYGTEAFF
CDR3 DNA: TGTGCCTGGACTAGGGGGTATGGCACTGAAGCTTTCTTT

J gene: TRBJ2-3
D gene: TRBD2
V gene: TRBV5-6
clone size: .
CDR3 protein: CASSRLAGGLDTQYF
CDR3 DNA: TGTGCCAGCAGCCGCCTTGCGGGGGGGTTAGATACGCAGTATTTT

J gene: TRBJ1-2
D gene: TRBD1
V gene: TRBV29-1
clone size: .
CDR3 protein: CSVTGTDYGYTF
CDR3 DNA: TGCAGCGTTACCGGGACAGACTATGGCTACACCTTC

J gene: TRBJ1-2
D gene: .
V gene: TRBV6-5
clone size: .
CDR3 protein: CASSYSIFGQNYGYTF
CDR3 DNA: TGTGCCAGCAGTTACTCGATATTTGGTCAGAACTATGGCTACACCTTC

J gene: TRBJ1-3
D gene: .
V gene: TRBV5-1
clone size: .
CDR3 protein: CASSPGGGNTIYF
CDR3 DNA: TGCGCCAGCAGCCCCGGGGGTGGAAACACCATATATTTT

J gene: TRBJ2-1
D gene: TRBD2
V gene: TRBV25-1
clone size: .
CDR3 protein: CASQTSGGLYNEQFF
CDR3 DNA: TGTGCCAGTCAAACTAGCGGGGGATTATACAATGAGCAGTTCTTC

J gene: TRBJ2-7
D gene: TRBD2
V gene: TRBV7-9
clone size: few
CDR3 protein: CASSYGSGVRNEQYF
CDR3 DNA: TGTGCCAGCAGCTATGGCAGCGGGGTCCGCAACGAGCAGTACTTC

J gene: TRBJ1-5
D gene: .
V gene: TRBV20-1
clone size: .
CDR3 protein: CSASWGAQGGQPQHF
CDR3 DNA: TGCAGTGCTAGTTGGGGGGCGCAGGGAGGGCAGCCCCAGCATTTT

J gene: TRBJ2-5
D gene: .
V gene: TRBV5-1
clone size: .
CDR3 protein: CASSLMGAGDETQYF
CDR3 DNA: TGCGCCAGCAGCTTGATGGGTGCAGGGGACGAGACCCAGTACTTC

J gene: TRBJ1-5
D gene: TRBD1
V gene: TRBV12-3/TRBV12-4
clone size: .
CDR3 protein: CASRGTGNQPQHF
CDR3 DNA: TGTGCCAGCAGAGGGACAGGCAATCAGCCCCAGCATTTT

J gene: TRBJ1-2
D gene: TRBD1
V gene: TRBV10-3
clone size: .
CDR3 protein: CAISVGQGAGYTF
CDR3 DNA: TGTGCCATCAGTGTGGGACAGGGTGCTGGCTACACCTTC

J gene: TRBJ2-6
D gene: TRBD1
V gene: TRBV5-1
clone size: many
CDR3 protein: CASSLAGQGHLSSGANVLTF
CDR3 DNA: TGCGCCAGCAGCTTGGCCGGACAGGGCCACCTTAGCTCTGGGGCCAACGTCCTGACTTTC

J gene: TRBJ2-5
D gene: TRBD2
V gene: TRBV19
clone size: .
CDR3 protein: CASLSSGGPVETQYF
CDR3 DNA: TGTGCCAGCCTTTCTAGCGGGGGGCCAGTGGAGACCCAGTACTTC

J gene: TRBJ2-7
D gene: .
V gene: TRBV21-1
clone size: .
CDR3 protein: CASWDWETYEQYF
CDR3 DNA: TGTGCCAGCTGGGACTGGGAAACCTACGAGCAGTACTTC

J gene: TRBJ1-3
D gene: .
V gene: TRBV4-1
clone size: .
CDR3 protein: CASSQDSVLELGKGNTIYF
CDR3 DNA: TGCGCCAGCAGCCAAGATTCTGTTCTTGAACTCGGGAAGGGAAACACCATATATTTT

J gene: TRBJ2-7
D gene: TRBD1
V gene: TRBV18
clone size: .
CDR3 protein: CASSPASQGAYEQYF
CDR3 DNA: TGTGCCAGCTCACCAGCATCTCAGGGGGCCTACGAGCAGTACTTC

J gene: TRBJ2-1
D gene: TRBD2
V gene: TRBV2
clone size: once
CDR3 protein: CASRNGLAGYNEQFF
CDR3 DNA: TGTGCCAGCAGGAACGGACTAGCGGGTTACAATGAGCAGTTCTTC

J gene: TRBJ1-4
D gene: TRBD1
V gene: TRBV19
clone size: .
CDR3 protein: CASSMTPQGVGMEKLFF
CDR3 DNA: TGTGCCAGTAGTATGACCCCCCAGGGGGTCGGCATGGAAAAACTGTTTTTT

J gene: TRBJ2-7
D gene: .
V gene: TRBV6-5
clone size: .
CDR3 protein: CASSYGRGPYEQYF
CDR3 DNA: TGTGCCAGCAGTTACGGGCGAGGGCCCTACGAGCAGTACTTC

J gene: TRBJ1-1
D gene: .
V gene: TRBV5-1
clone size: .
CDR3 protein: CASSLSQSGTEAFF
CDR3 DNA: TGCGCCAGCAGCTTGTCTCAGTCGGGCACTGAAGCTTTCTTT

J gene: TRBJ1-6
D gene: TRBD1
V gene: TRBV6-2/TRBV6-3
clone size: .
CDR3 protein: CASSRATGGGLTPLHF
CDR3 DNA: TGTGCCAGCAGTCGCGCGACAGGGGGCGGATTGACCCCCCTCCACTTT

J gene: TRBJ1-1
D gene: TRBD1
V gene: TRBV9
clone size: .
CDR3 protein: CASSVGDRLNLRAFF
CDR3 DNA: TGTGCCAGCAGCGTAGGGGACAGGCTTAATTTGAGGGCTTTCTTT

J gene: TRBJ2-1
D gene: TRBD1
V gene: TRBV7-6
clone size: .
CDR3 protein: CASSSLQGVEQFF
CDR3 DNA: TGTGCCAGCAGCTCCCTTCAGGGGGTTGAGCAGTTCTTC

J gene: TRBJ2-7
D gene: TRBD1
V gene: TRBV6-2/TRBV6-3
clone size: .
CDR3 protein: CASSLTGGFTYEQYF
CDR3 DNA: TGTGCCAGCAGCTTAACAGGGGGATTCACCTACGAGCAGTACTTC